Shown below are 9 T cell receptor beta chains from a single sample sequenced in a study of cytomegalovirus exposure and HLA in healthy donors. Researchers ran the PCR with 60 Vbeta and 13 Jbeta primers. Sequencing was performed with immunoSEQ multiplex PCR; in TCRdb, only in-frame clones are kept and a portion is missing. The top ten hold around 1.5% of the sample, which has approximately 170,000 clones, roughly 79% seen once. The specimen was PBMCs. The origin of the receptors is a middle-aged man in good health and CMV-seronegative.

This clone was counted only a few times. The chain is built from TRBV5-1 and TRBJ2-2, with a weak D call TRBD1 (6 bases). The CDR3 loop spans 14 amino acids. With 1 base removed from V and 3 bases from J, the gap between germline ends came to 7 bases. CDR1 and CDR2 (germline): SGHRS, YFSETQ. The chain's CDR3 is CASSLTGYTGELFF. In nucleotides, the CDR3 is TGCGCCAGCAGCTTGACAGGGTACACCGGGGAGCTGTTTTTT.

This clone has just one count. This rearrangement joins TRBV11-2 to TRBJ2-1; 11 nucleotides match TRBD2. The germline V gene encodes CDR1 SGHAT and CDR2 FQNNGV. Trimming removed 5 bases from V and 4 bases from J; junction bases left unmatched: 4. This CDR3 has 15 residues. CDR3 sequence reads: CASSQTSGGYNEQFF. The CDR3 DNA reads as TGTGCCAGCAGCCAAACTAGCGGGGGATACAATGAGCAGTTCTTC. The full variable domain, rest sourced from reference TRBV11-2 and TRBJ2-1, is EAGVAQSPRYKIIEKRQSVAFWCNPISGHATLYWYQQILGQGPKLLIQFQNNGVVDDSQLPKDRFSAERLKGVDSTLKIQPAKLEDSAVYLCASSQTSGGYNEQFFGPGTRLTVL.

The genes are TRBV7-9 and TRBJ2-2; 7 bases agree with TRBD1. The CDR3 runs to 15 residues. CDR1 is SEHNR, CDR2 FQNEAQ, per germline (reference sequence). J was trimmed by 1 base and V by 1 base; bases with no gene match: 0. CDR3: CASSLGQGNTGELFF. CDR3 DNA: TGTGCCAGCAGCTTAGGACAGGGGAACACCGGGGAGCTGTTTTTT.

A note on this clone: A junction end diverges from the germline sequence, so it may reflect a read error. The chain employs TRBV9 and TRBJ2-6, with D possibly TRBD2 on 6 matching bases. The length of the CDR3 is 17 residues. Looked up from germline, CDR1 is SGDLS and CDR2 is YYNGEE. For the CDR3, the DNA is TGTGCCAGCAGCCCCTCGGGACTCCTCTCTGGGGCCAACGGCCTGACTTTC. This codes for CASSPSGLLSGANGLTF. Complete variable domain (other parts from reference TRBV9 and TRBJ2-6): DSGVTQTPKHLITATGQRVTLRCSPRSGDLSVYWYQQSLDQGLQFLIQYYNGEERAKGNILERFSAQQFPDLHSELNLSSLELGDSALYFCASSPSGLLSGANGLTFGAGSRLTVL.

This chain connects TRBV6-1 to TRBJ2-7; 7 nucleotides agree with TRBD1. The CDR3 runs 13 residues. Germline CDR1 is MNHNS and CDR2 is SASEGT. J lost 5 bases, V lost 8 bases, and 9 bases had no gene match. The CDR3 nucleotides read TGTGCCAGCCTTCCCGACAGGGCCAACGAGCAGTACGTC. Translating it yields CASLPDRANEQYV.

The rearrangement joins TRBV6-4 to TRBJ2-2; 7 bases are shared with TRBD2. This CDR3 spans 15 amino acids. Per the germline V gene, CDR1 is MRHNA and CDR2 is SNTAGT. V lost 3 bases, J lost 4 bases, and 5 bases stayed unmatched. The CDR3 sequence: CASSEAGEGTGELFF. The CDR3 region has the DNA TGTGCCAGCAGTGAGGCGGGAGAGGGCACCGGGGAGCTGTTTTTT.

The V and J genes are TRBV28 and TRBJ1-2; TRBD1 matches at 7 bases. The V gene's germline CDR1 is MDHEN and CDR2 SYDVKM. V was clipped by 5 bases and J by 2 bases; unmatched bases: 8. This CDR3 region has 15 residues. The CDR3 reads CASSETGTDNYGYTF. In nucleotides, the CDR3 is TGTGCCAGCAGTGAAACCGGGACAGACAACTATGGCTACACCTTC.

The chain carries TRBV27 and TRBJ2-2, with TRBD1 identical over 8 bases. V lost 3 bases, J lost 3 bases, and 12 bases stayed unmatched. The CDR3 is made up of 18 amino acids. The germline CDR1 and CDR2 sequences are MNHEY and SMNVEV (reference sequence). CDR3 loop: CASSFRQIGQGYTGELFF. CDR3 DNA: TGTGCCAGCAGTTTCCGTCAAATCGGACAGGGTTACACCGGGGAGCTGTTTTTT.

V and J are TRBV5-1 and TRBJ1-4; no firm D call. The germline V gene has CDR1 SGHRS and CDR2 YFSETQ. The germline V and J ends were trimmed by 0 bases and 3 bases, with 9 bases remaining between them. The CDR3 has 15 residues. As DNA, the CDR3 is TGCGCCAGCAGCTTGGGAGCGCTCTCTAATGAAAAACTGTTTTTT. Translated, it gives CASSLGALSNEKLFF.